The 18 T cell receptor beta chains below come from one sample, sequenced in a study of early T cells in non-severe SARS-CoV-2 infection. TCRdb reprocessed the 5' RACE reads with MiXCR, giving one entry per CDR3 protein. This table holds some 29,000 distinct CDR3 sequences, approximately 5.4% found once. Material: whole blood. The receptors derive from an adult who was a healthcare worker with PCR-confirmed SARS-CoV-2 infection or an uninfected control (not recorded which).

In this sample, this clonotype turned up many times. The chain employs TRBV14 and TRBJ2-2; unclear D gene. V lost 1 base to trimming and J lost 5 bases, with 8 bases between them. Germline values: CDR1 SGHDN, CDR2 FVKESK. The CDR3 is made up of 14 amino acids. This chain's CDR3 is CASSQVGGTGELFF. Here the CDR3 DNA reads TGTGCCAGCAGCCAAGTGGGCGGAACCGGGGAGCTGTTTTTT.

This clonotype was counted only a few times. The chain employs TRBV10-2 and TRBJ2-1, with D possibly matching TRBD1 (5 bases). CDR3 length: 13 amino acids. Germline V gene sequence: CDR1 WSHSY, CDR2 SAAADI. Deletions cut 2 bases from V and 4 bases from J, with 6 bases between. This CDR3 is CASSEQGYNEQFF. DNA for the CDR3: TGCGCCAGCAGTGAGCAGGGATACAATGAGCAGTTCTTC.

Ten or more counts support this clonotype. The chain joins TRBV29-1 to TRBJ2-6; D is unclear. V lost 3 bases to trimming and J lost 1 base, with 4 bases between them. The CDR3 contains 13 residues. CDR1 and CDR2 (germline): SQVTM, ANQGSEA. The CDR3 bases are TGCAGCGTTGACAGGTCTGGGGCCAACGTCCTGACTTTC. Its protein is CSVDRSGANVLTF.

The chain recombines TRBV10-2 with TRBJ2-3; TRBD1 might be the D (5 bases). V dropped 3 bases and J dropped 8 bases, with 6 bases sitting between them. Germline assignment: CDR1 WSHSY and CDR2 SAAADI. The CDR3 has 11 amino acids. CDR3 bases: TGCGCCAGCAGTGATAGGGGTACGCAGTATTTT. It codes for CASSDRGTQYF.

There are many counts of this clonotype. The chain is built from TRBV15 and TRBJ1-6; perhaps TRBD1 as D (6 bases). Per germline, CDR1 LNHNV and CDR2 YYDKDF (reference sequence). The CDR3 is made up of 14 amino acids. With 7 bases removed from V and 2 bases from J, the gap between germline ends came to 9 bases. The CDR3 DNA follows: TGTGCCACCAAGGACAGTCCCTATAATTCACCCCTCCACTTT. Translation: CATKDSPYNSPLHF. The full variable domain, rest sourced from reference TRBV15 and TRBJ1-6, is DAMVIQNPRYQVTQFGKPVTLSCSQTLNHNVMYWYQQKSSQAPKLLFHYYDKDFNNEADTPDNFQSRRPNTSFCFLDIRSPGLGDTAMYLCATKDSPYNSPLHFGNGTRLTVT.

This chain uses TRBV7-8 with TRBJ2-5; TRBD2 matches at 12 bases. The germline V gene has CDR1 SGHVS and CDR2 FQNEAQ. V lost 5 bases, J lost 1 base, and 8 bases stayed unmatched. The CDR3 has 17 amino acids. CDR3 sequence: CASSPRLAGALQETQYF. The CDR3 nucleotides read TGTGCCAGCAGCCCCCGACTAGCGGGAGCGCTCCAAGAGACCCAGTACTTC.

Note on this clonotype: A much larger clone differs by one base, so this may be a read error. V is TRBV6-6 and J is TRBJ2-1, with 12 bases that match TRBD1. Germline V CDR1 and CDR2: MNHNY, SVGAGI (reference sequence). The CDR3 loop spans 14 amino acids. CDR3 region: CASSYSGQGAEQLF. CDR3 bases: TGTGCCAGCAGTTACTCGGGACAGGGGGCAGAGCAGCTCTTC.

This clonotype came up many times. This chain links TRBV3-1 with TRBJ2-1; 11 bases line up with TRBD2. Germline V gene sequence: CDR1 LGHDT, CDR2 YNNKEL (reference sequence). CDR3 length: 18 residues. J gave up 5 bases and V 0 bases, and 9 bases lay outside the gene matches. CDR3 sequence reads: CASSQDRRTSGLNNEQFF. The CDR3 DNA is TGTGCCAGCAGCCAAGACCGCAGGACTAGCGGGTTGAACAATGAGCAGTTCTTC.

The genes are TRBV6-1 and TRBJ2-7, with D possibly TRBD2 on 6 matching bases. There are 15 residues in the CDR3. Germline V gene lookup returns CDR1 MNHNS and CDR2 SASEGT. The V and J ends lost 3 bases and 2 bases respectively, with 14 bases between them. The CDR3 loop is CASSDPGRSAYEQYF. DNA of the CDR3: TGTGCCAGCAGTGACCCAGGGAGGTCAGCCTACGAGCAGTACTTC.

This rearrangement joins TRBV12-3 or TRBV12-4 to TRBJ2-1; D is perhaps TRBD2 (7 bases). Trimming removed 4 bases at V and 9 bases at J, with 19 bases between. The CDR3 loop spans 15 amino acids. This CDR3 reads CASSSYTGGGGEQFF. The CDR3 region has the DNA TGTGCCAGCAGTTCCTACACTGGGGGCGGGGGTGAGCAGTTCTTC.

In this sample, this clonotype turned up many times. The rearrangement joins TRBV20-1 to TRBJ2-5; tentatively, D is TRBD2 (5 bases). Germline V gene data show CDR1 as DFQATT and CDR2 as SNEGSKA (reference sequence). V lost 0 bases and J lost 4, with 15 bases in between. The length of the CDR3 is 15 residues. CDR3 amino acids: CSARERTGPLETQYF. The DNA for the CDR3 is TGCAGTGCTAGAGAAAGGACTGGACCGTTAGAGACCCAGTACTTC.

This clonotype was detected ten times or more. The chain recombines TRBV20-1 with TRBJ2-7, with a weak D call TRBD1 (5 bases). The CDR3 extends over 16 amino acids. The germline V gene encodes CDR1 DFQATT and CDR2 SNEGSKA (reference sequence). With 0 bases removed from V and 2 bases from J, the gap between germline ends came to 17 bases. The CDR3 DNA follows: TGCAGTGCTAGAGAAATTGGTAGGGGCAGGGCCTACGAGCAGTACTTC. This gives the protein CSAREIGRGRAYEQYF.

This clonotype came up many times. The chain combines TRBV20-1 with TRBJ1-6, with D unclear. V gave up 0 bases and J gave up 0 bases, with 9 bases separating them. The length of the CDR3 is 16 residues. The germline CDR1 and CDR2 sequences are DFQATT and SNEGSKA (reference sequence). The CDR3 sequence is CSARDSGSSYNSPLHF. Here the CDR3 DNA reads TGCAGTGCTAGAGATTCTGGCAGCTCCTATAATTCACCCCTCCACTTT.

In its sample, this clonotype was seen a few times. The chain recombines TRBV18 with TRBJ1-4, with D tentatively TRBD1 (5 bases). From germline, CDR1 is KGHSH and CDR2 LQKENI. The CDR3 totals 14 residues. With 3 bases removed from V and 4 bases from J, the gap between germline ends came to 9 bases. CDR3 residues: CASSPDRLNEKLFF. CDR3 DNA sequence: TGTGCCAGCTCACCCGACAGACTTAATGAAAAACTGTTTTTT.

The V gene is TRBV20-1, the J gene TRBJ2-7; D remains ambiguous. Germline assignment: CDR1 DFQATT and CDR2 SNEGSKA (reference sequence). V was cut by 1 base and J by 5 bases, with 15 bases left in between. This CDR3 comprises 14 residues. The CDR3 nucleotides read TGCAGTGCTAGAGCCGGGCAGAATCGCCACGAGCAGTACTTC. Protein sequence: CSARAGQNRHEQYF.

In its sample, this clonotype was seen many times. The CDR3 nucleotides are TGTGCCATCAGTGAGGGACTAACCGGGGGGGAGCAGTACTTC. Translating gives CAISEGLTGGEQYF. This sequence joins TRBV10-3 and TRBJ2-7; the match to TRBD2 covers 7 bases. CDR1 is ENHRY and CDR2 is SYGVKD in the germline V gene. The V segment lost 2 bases and the J segment 7 bases; nucleotides outside the gene matches: 8. CDR3 length: 14 amino acids.

The chain joins TRBV6-6 to TRBJ2-4, with D perhaps TRBD1 (6 bases). V lost 2 bases and J 6 bases, leaving 11 bases between the germline ends. Germline CDR1 MNHNY, CDR2 SVGAGI (reference sequence). This CDR3 is 14 amino acids long. In nucleotides, the CDR3 is TGTGCCAGCAGTTACGGGGGCGCAAGAAACATTCAGTACTTC. Translation: CASSYGGARNIQYF.

This clonotype has ten or more counts. V usage is TRBV6-2 or TRBV6-3 and J usage is TRBJ2-7; 10 bases fit TRBD1. Germline V gene lookup returns CDR1 MNHEY and CDR2 SVGEGT. The CDR3 has 13 amino acids. The V and J ends lost 10 bases and 5 bases, in that order; junction bases with no gene match: 8. The CDR3 nucleotides read TGTGCCACCCTAAGGGACAGGGGCGACGAGCAGTACTTC. It codes for CATLRDRGDEQYF.